These T cell receptor beta chains were read from a single sample in a study of cytomegalovirus exposure and HLA in healthy donors. TCRdb's table, derived via immunoSEQ multiplex PCR, lists solely in-frame clones and lacks some. Of 140,000 or so clones detected, just over 70% appear once; the ten largest clones hold approximately 1.8%. The sequenced sample consisted of PBMCs. The receptors come from a woman between 25 and 40 years old in good health and CMV-seronegative. Both conserved end residues are part of each CDR3. The order of the fields is J gene, clone size, D gene, V gene, CDR3 DNA, CDR3 protein. D genes are given only for firm matches. Clone sizes are given selectively: once, few, many, or a class where the clone is expanded.

J gene: TRBJ1-2
clone size: -
D gene: TRBD1
V gene: TRBV29-1
CDR3 DNA: TGCAGCGGTTCACAGGGGAGCGGTGGAGGCTACACCTTC
CDR3 protein: CSGSQGSGGGYTF

J gene: TRBJ2-3
clone size: once
D gene: -
V gene: TRBV6-5
CDR3 DNA: TGTGCCAGCAGTTACATCCAGGGCCCCTACGATACGCAGTATTTT
CDR3 protein: CASSYIQGPYDTQYF

J gene: TRBJ2-4
clone size: -
D gene: TRBD1
V gene: TRBV18
CDR3 DNA: TGTGCCAGCTCACCCCCCGGGACAGGGAAAGCCAAAAACATTCAGTACTTC
CDR3 protein: CASSPPGTGKAKNIQYF

J gene: TRBJ1-5
clone size: -
D gene: TRBD1
V gene: TRBV9
CDR3 DNA: TGTGCCAGCAGCCCAGGACAGGGCGGCAGCAATCAGCCCCAGCATTTT
CDR3 protein: CASSPGQGGSNQPQHF

J gene: TRBJ2-7
clone size: -
D gene: TRBD2
V gene: TRBV18
CDR3 DNA: TGTGCCAGCTCATTAACGGGGACTAGCGGGAGCGGGGAGCAGTACTTC
CDR3 protein: CASSLTGTSGSGEQYF

J gene: TRBJ2-6
clone size: -
D gene: -
V gene: TRBV7-8
CDR3 DNA: TGTGCCAGCAGCTTGGGCTCCGGGGCCAACGTCCTGACTTTC
CDR3 protein: CASSLGSGANVLTF

J gene: TRBJ1-1
clone size: -
D gene: -
V gene: TRBV18
CDR3 DNA: TGTGCCAGCTCACCGATCAGGGATCGCACTGAAGCTTTCTTT
CDR3 protein: CASSPIRDRTEAFF

J gene: TRBJ2-3
clone size: -
D gene: TRBD1
V gene: TRBV29-1
CDR3 DNA: TGCAGCGTGGCCCGACAGGGGGCTAGCACAGATACGCAGTATTTT
CDR3 protein: CSVARQGASTDTQYF

J gene: TRBJ2-1
clone size: -
D gene: -
V gene: TRBV11-2
CDR3 DNA: TGTGCCAGCAGCTTAGATGTCCCGGGCGGACTCTACAATGAGCAGTTCTTC
CDR3 protein: CASSLDVPGGLYNEQFF

J gene: TRBJ1-4
clone size: -
D gene: -
V gene: TRBV28
CDR3 DNA: TGTGCCAGCAGTGAGCCTTTAAGGGGAACTAATGAAAAACTGTTTTTT
CDR3 protein: CASSEPLRGTNEKLFF

J gene: TRBJ2-7
clone size: -
D gene: -
V gene: TRBV6-5
CDR3 DNA: TGTGCCAGCAGCCGAGCGGGCGAGCAGTACTTC
CDR3 protein: CASSRAGEQYF

J gene: TRBJ2-3
clone size: -
D gene: TRBD1
V gene: TRBV6-5
CDR3 DNA: TGTGCCACCTCGCCCGGGACAGGTCAAGATACGCAGTATTTT
CDR3 protein: CATSPGTGQDTQYF

J gene: TRBJ2-3
clone size: -
D gene: TRBD2
V gene: TRBV28
CDR3 DNA: TGTGCCAGCAGTACGGGACTAGCGGGACACGCGGCGCAGTATTTT
CDR3 protein: CASSTGLAGHAAQYF

J gene: TRBJ1-2
clone size: few
D gene: -
V gene: TRBV6-5
CDR3 DNA: TGTGCCAGCAGAAACAGGGCTGGCTACACCTTC
CDR3 protein: CASRNRAGYTF

J gene: TRBJ1-1
clone size: -
D gene: -
V gene: TRBV2
CDR3 DNA: TGTGCCAGCCTAAAGTACGCCCGGGTCGGGGACACTGAAGCTTTCTTT
CDR3 protein: CASLKYARVGDTEAFF

J gene: TRBJ1-1
clone size: -
D gene: TRBD1
V gene: TRBV28
CDR3 DNA: TGTGCCAGCAGTCAAACAGGGGGTGGCACTGAAGCTTTCTTT
CDR3 protein: CASSQTGGGTEAFF

J gene: TRBJ2-7
clone size: -
D gene: TRBD2
V gene: TRBV5-4
CDR3 DNA: TGTGCCAGCAGCTTAGCGGGAGACCTCGACGAGCAGTACTTC
CDR3 protein: CASSLAGDLDEQYF

J gene: TRBJ1-5
clone size: few
D gene: TRBD1
V gene: TRBV28
CDR3 DNA: TGTGCCAGCAGTGGACAGGTATATCAGCCCCAGCATTTT
CDR3 protein: CASSGQVYQPQHF

J gene: TRBJ2-5
clone size: -
D gene: -
V gene: TRBV7-2
CDR3 DNA: TGTGCCAGCAGCTTAACCCGGGGTCAAGAGACCCAGTACTTC
CDR3 protein: CASSLTRGQETQYF

J gene: TRBJ2-5
clone size: -
D gene: TRBD2
V gene: TRBV5-1
CDR3 DNA: TGCGCCAGCAGTGGACTAGCGGCCGCCCAAGAGACCCAGTACTTC
CDR3 protein: CASSGLAAAQETQYF

J gene: TRBJ2-7
clone size: -
D gene: TRBD2
V gene: TRBV27
CDR3 DNA: TGTGCCAGCAAAGGACTAGCGGCCACCTACGAGCAGTACTTC
CDR3 protein: CASKGLAATYEQYF

J gene: TRBJ2-3
clone size: few
D gene: -
V gene: TRBV9
CDR3 DNA: TGTGCCAGCAGCGTAGCGTGGACTGGAGGCACAGATACGCAGTATTTT
CDR3 protein: CASSVAWTGGTDTQYF

J gene: TRBJ2-3
clone size: -
D gene: TRBD2
V gene: TRBV13
CDR3 DNA: TGTGCCAGCAGCTTCGCGGGAGTGTTGGCAGATACGCAGTATTTT
CDR3 protein: CASSFAGVLADTQYF

J gene: TRBJ2-5
clone size: -
D gene: -
V gene: TRBV5-6
CDR3 DNA: TGTGCCAGCAGCGAGGGACTAGAGACCCAGTACTTC
CDR3 protein: CASSEGLETQYF

J gene: TRBJ2-1
clone size: -
D gene: TRBD1
V gene: TRBV28
CDR3 DNA: TGTGCCAGCACCTCACCCAGGGGGTCTTTGGGTGAGCAGTTCTTC
CDR3 protein: CASTSPRGSLGEQFF

J gene: TRBJ2-3
clone size: -
D gene: TRBD1
V gene: TRBV5-1
CDR3 DNA: TGCGCCAGCAGCCCGGGACAGGCCACAGATACGCAGTATTTT
CDR3 protein: CASSPGQATDTQYF

J gene: TRBJ1-2
clone size: -
D gene: -
V gene: TRBV7-2
CDR3 DNA: TGTGCCAGCAGCCAGAGTATAGGGGTCTATGGCTACACCTTC
CDR3 protein: CASSQSIGVYGYTF

J gene: TRBJ2-7
clone size: -
D gene: -
V gene: TRBV7-9
CDR3 DNA: TGTGCCAGCAGCTCTAACAGGGTGGACGAGCAGTACTTC
CDR3 protein: CASSSNRVDEQYF

J gene: TRBJ1-6
clone size: -
D gene: -
V gene: TRBV5-1
CDR3 DNA: TGCGCCAGCAAGGGGATTAGCTCCTATAATTCACCCCTCCACTTT
CDR3 protein: CASKGISSYNSPLHF

J gene: TRBJ2-1
clone size: -
D gene: TRBD2
V gene: TRBV25-1
CDR3 DNA: TGTGCCAGCAGTACCTCTTCACCTAGCGGGAGGTACTACAATGAGCAGTTCTTC
CDR3 protein: CASSTSSPSGRYYNEQFF

J gene: TRBJ1-2
clone size: -
D gene: -
V gene: TRBV6-5
CDR3 DNA: TGTGCCAGCAGCCCCCTGGGGGCTGGTGGCTACACCTTC
CDR3 protein: CASSPLGAGGYTF

J gene: TRBJ2-1
clone size: -
D gene: TRBD2
V gene: TRBV9
CDR3 DNA: TGTGCCAGCAGCCCTACCCTAGCGGGGGGCCGGGATGAGCAGTTCTTC
CDR3 protein: CASSPTLAGGRDEQFF